This T cell receptor (beta chain) was recorded in a study of Ad26.COV2.S vaccination and SARS-CoV-2 variants. The treatment was: some 19 received Ad26.COV2.S at low or high dose, single or two shots; five or six received placebo; per-sample allocation not given. It was on day 63 after the first vaccine or placebo injection that samples were taken. Profiled with immunoSEQ multiplex PCR; TCRdb holds only in-frame clones, not every one. Among about 350,000 clones, approximately 84% were seen once, and the ten largest hold around 3.3%. The CDR3 sequence is 14 residues long. Trimming shortened V by 1 base and J by 3 bases, and 9 bases separated the two germline ends. Per germline, CDR1 LGHNA and CDR2 YSLEER.

The rearrangement uses TRBV4-3 and TRBJ1-1; no clear D gene. The sequence came from a person aged 18 to 65 who received the Ad26.COV2.S COVID-19 vaccine or a placebo. The material was peripheral blood, obtained in a trial of Ad26.COV2.S vaccine versus placebo. CDR3 DNA sequence: TGCGCCAGCAGCCAAGGATCGACGGACACTGAAGCTTTCTTT. This gives the protein CASSQGSTDTEAFF.